What follows are 19 T cell receptor beta chains derived from one specimen sequenced in a study of cytomegalovirus exposure and HLA in healthy donors. Using immunoSEQ multiplex PCR, the repertoire was profiled, and TCRdb retains in-frame clones only, with some absent. Here the sample spans some 160,000 clones, approximately 90% being singletons. Sequences were obtained from PBMCs. These receptors all stem from a man younger than 30 in good health and CMV-seronegative.

The rearrangement uses TRBV7-2 and TRBJ2-7; TRBD1 aligns across 9 bases. The CDR3 runs to 14 residues. Germline CDR1 is SGHTA and CDR2 is FQGNSA. With V trimmed by 4 bases and J by 2 bases, 3 bases remained unmatched. The CDR3 DNA reads as TGTGCCAGCAGCTGGGACAGGGATACCTACGAGCAGTACTTC. Amino acids: CASSWDRDTYEQYF.

The chain combines TRBV7-9 with TRBJ2-1; a possible D gene is TRBD2 (6 bases). Germline V gene sequence: CDR1 SEHNR, CDR2 FQNEAQ (reference sequence). CDR3 size: 16 residues. Between the trimmed V and J ends, which lost 5 bases and 3 bases, there was a span of 17 bases. The CDR3 nucleotides read TGTGCCAGCAGCCCAACAGGCGGGGAGAGCTACAATGAGCAGTTCTTC. Translating it yields CASSPTGGESYNEQFF.

The chain uses TRBV5-6 and TRBJ2-3, with a weak D call TRBD2 (5 bases). The CDR3 consists of 14 residues. The V and J ends lost 0 bases and 3 bases respectively, with 8 bases between them. Per germline, CDR1 SGHDT and CDR2 YYEEEE. The CDR3 region has the DNA TGTGCCAGCAGCTTGGCGGGGAGTACAGATACGCAGTATTTT. It encodes CASSLAGSTDTQYF.

The V call is TRBV10-3, the J call TRBJ2-5, with D possibly being TRBD2 (7 bases). CDR1 is ENHRY and CDR2 is SYGVKD in the germline V gene. The CDR3 loop spans 14 amino acids. Trimming took off 10 bases at V and 5 bases at J, with 20 bases between the two ends. The CDR3 nucleotides are TGTGCCACCACGGGGAGGGGGGGCGAGGAGACCCAGTACTTC. Residues: CATTGRGGEETQYF.

The V gene is TRBV27, the J gene TRBJ2-7, with D perhaps TRBD1 (6 bases). V gave up 2 bases and J gave up 2 bases, with 13 bases separating them. This CDR3 has 15 residues. Germline V gene sequence: CDR1 MNHEY, CDR2 SMNVEV (reference sequence). CDR3: CASSLTGRGPYEQYV. The DNA of the CDR3 is TGTGCCAGCAGTTTAACGGGCAGGGGTCCCTACGAGCAGTACGTC.

J is TRBJ2-2 and V is TRBV27; TRBD1 agrees at 11 bases. Looked up from germline, CDR1 is MNHEY and CDR2 is SMNVEV (reference sequence). The CDR3 is 16 amino acids. J lost 5 bases, V lost 3 bases, and 5 bases had no gene match. CDR3 nucleotide sequence: TGTGCCAGCAGTTTCTTGGGACAGGGGGGGACCGGGGAGCTGTTTTTT. Its translation is CASSFLGQGGTGELFF.

The V and J genes are TRBV19 and TRBJ1-2, with D hard to call. CDR1 and CDR2 from the germline V gene are LNHDA and SQIVND (reference sequence). This CDR3 is built from 15 residues. The V and J ends lost 3 bases and 8 bases respectively, with 19 bases between them. CDR3 loop: CASSMAGEGPGGYTF. CDR3 DNA sequence: TGTGCCAGTAGTATGGCGGGAGAAGGCCCCGGCGGCTACACCTTC.

The V and J genes are TRBV29-1 and TRBJ1-5, with 7 bases lining up with TRBD1. The germline gives CDR1 SQVTM, CDR2 ANQGSEA. The CDR3 loop spans 13 amino acids. J was trimmed by 0 bases and V by 7 bases; bases with no gene match: 3. Written as DNA, the CDR3 is TGCAGCGGGGGGGACAGTAGCAATCAGCCCCAGCATTTT. The encoded protein is CSGGDSSNQPQHF. The full variable domain, in which reference TRBV29-1 and TRBJ1-5 provide the parts outside the CDR3, is SAVISQKPSRDICQRGTSLTIQCQVDSQVTMMFWYRQQPGQSLTLIATANQGSEATYESGFVIDKFPISRPNLTFSTLTVSNMSPEDSSIYLCSGGDSSNQPQHFGDGTRLSIL.

The chain links TRBV11-2 to TRBJ2-7; TRBD1 matches 8 bases. The CDR3 extends over 14 amino acids. Germline CDR1 reads SGHAT; CDR2 reads FQNNGV. V dropped 3 bases and J dropped 3; count of bases not matched to a gene: 4. The CDR3 sequence: CASSFSRGHYEQYV. The CDR3 DNA follows: TGTGCCAGCAGCTTCTCCAGGGGGCACTACGAGCAGTACGTC.

This chain links TRBV2 with TRBJ1-2; 7 positions match TRBD1. Germline CDR1 and CDR2: SNHLY and FYNNEI. The CDR3 sequence is 12 residues long. With V trimmed by 4 bases and J by 6 bases, 2 bases remained unmatched. The CDR3, as DNA: TGTGCCAGCAGTGGGACAGGAGATGGCTACACCTTC. Translation: CASSGTGDGYTF.

The genes are TRBV6-4 and TRBJ2-7; 8 bases align to TRBD1. Germline values: CDR1 MRHNA, CDR2 SNTAGT. This CDR3 contains 17 residues. V was pared by 0 bases and J by 0 bases, with 7 bases of the junction left unmatched. The CDR3 loop is CASSDSWDRRPSYEQYF. The CDR3 DNA is TGTGCCAGCAGTGACTCGTGGGACAGGCGACCCTCCTACGAGCAGTACTTC.

The chain recombines TRBV5-1 with TRBJ2-7; D may be TRBD1 (6 bases). The length of the CDR3 is 16 residues. Trimming pared 0 bases from V and 5 bases from J, leaving 18 bases between. Germline values: CDR1 SGHRS, CDR2 YFSETQ. The CDR3 bases are TGCGCCAGCAGCTTGGCCCTAGACAGGTTGAGTCACGAGCAGTACTTC. Amino acids: CASSLALDRLSHEQYF.

This chain joins TRBV29-1 and TRBJ1-3, with a possible D match to TRBD1 (6 bases). Deletions cut 6 bases from V and 1 base from J, with 13 bases between. Germline V lookup: CDR1 SQVTM, CDR2 ANQGSEA. The CDR3 covers 14 residues. CDR3 in DNA: TGCAGCGTCCTGGCAGGGGCATCTGGAAACACCATATATTTT. Protein: CSVLAGASGNTIYF.

The chain uses TRBV29-1 and TRBJ2-1; a weak D match, TRBD2 (6 bases). Germline V gene lookup returns CDR1 SQVTM and CDR2 ANQGSEA. Trimming took 3 bases from V and 3 from J, leaving 9 bases between them. The CDR3 spans 13 residues. CDR3: CSVEGLYYNEQFF. The CDR3 DNA follows: TGCAGCGTTGAGGGACTTTACTACAATGAGCAGTTCTTC.

The V and J genes are TRBV2 and TRBJ2-5, with 9 bases matching TRBD2. The CDR3 consists of 15 residues. V was pared by 3 bases and J by 5 bases, with 7 bases of the junction left unmatched. In germline, CDR1 is SNHLY, CDR2 FYNNEI. CDR3 sequence: CASSDAGGPGETQYF. The CDR3 DNA sequence: TGTGCCAGCAGTGACGCGGGAGGGCCCGGGGAGACCCAGTACTTC.

Only one count was recorded for this clone. The rearrangement uses TRBV6-5 and TRBJ2-2; a possible D gene is TRBD2 (5 bases). Germline V gene lookup returns CDR1 MNHEY and CDR2 SVGAGI. Trimming removed 8 bases at V and 5 bases at J, with 12 bases between. The CDR3 extends over 13 amino acids. CDR3 residues: CASVPGRTGELFF. For the CDR3, the DNA is TGTGCCAGCGTACCGGGGAGAACCGGGGAGCTGTTTTTT.

CDR3 loop: CASSILTGQAEQFF. The CDR3 coding sequence is TGTGCCAGTAGTATTCTCACAGGGCAGGCTGAGCAGTTCTTC. The chain joins TRBV19 to TRBJ2-1; maybe TRBD1 (6 bases). Germline loops: CDR1 LNHDA, CDR2 SQIVND (reference sequence). Trimming stripped 3 bases from V and 9 bases from J, with 15 bases between. This CDR3 spans 14 amino acids.

The chain uses TRBV2 and TRBJ2-5, with 10 positions matching TRBD2. V shed 3 bases and J 1 base; nucleotides not matched to a gene: 8. The germline V gene encodes CDR1 SNHLY and CDR2 FYNNEI. The length of the CDR3 is 17 residues. CDR3 in DNA: TGTGCCAGCAGTGAGTACGCTAGCGGGAGATCCCAAGAGACCCAGTACTTC. It translates to CASSEYASGRSQETQYF.

V usage is TRBV19 and J usage is TRBJ1-1, with D possibly matching TRBD1 (6 bases). Germline CDR1 LNHDA, CDR2 SQIVND (reference sequence). V lost 7 bases and J lost 0, with 12 bases in between. This CDR3 is built from 14 residues. The CDR3 DNA sequence: TGTGCCAGTAACGGACAGTCCATGAACACTGAAGCTTTCTTT. It yields the protein CASNGQSMNTEAFF.